A single sample is the source of the 2 T cell receptor beta chains below, sequenced in a study of blood T cell repertoires in COVID-19. The table came from immunoSEQ multiplex PCR; TCRdb's copy has only in-frame clones and leaves some out. In the table there are under 250,000 clones, 83% of which are singletons. Sequencing used peripheral blood. These receptors came from an older woman with active or convalescent COVID-19.

This chain's CDR3 is CASSFRGIGYGYTF. The CDR3 DNA reads as TGTGCCAGCAGTTTCCGGGGGATTGGCTATGGCTACACCTTC. The V and J genes are TRBV28 and TRBJ1-2; possible D gene TRBD1, 5 bases. From germline, CDR1 is MDHEN and CDR2 SYDVKM. V was trimmed by 3 bases and J by 4 bases, leaving 12 bases between them. CDR3 length: 14 residues.

The J gene is TRBJ1-2, the V gene TRBV30, with TRBD1 matching over 12 bases. Germline V lookup: CDR1 GTSNPN, CDR2 SVGIG (reference sequence). The CDR3 has 15 amino acids. The ends lost 4 bases at V and 0 bases at J; junction bases unmatched: 3. CDR3 in DNA: TGTGCCTGGAAGGGACAGGGGGCTTCTAACTATGGCTACACCTTC. Encoded protein: CAWKGQGASNYGYTF. Full variable domain (remainder filled in from reference TRBV30 and TRBJ1-2): SQTIHQWPATLVQPVGSPLSLECTVEGTSNPNLYWYRQAAGRGLQLLFYSVGIGQISSEVPQNLSASRPQDRQFILSSKKLLLSDSGFYLCAWKGQGASNYGYTFGSGTRLTVV.